The T cell receptor (beta chain) described here comes from a study of radiotherapy plus CTLA-4 blockade in lung cancer (dated by TCRdb to 2017 to 2018). At the level of the whole study: Objective responses occurred in 18% of enrolled patients, and about 30% achieved disease control.

As regards this clone: This clone's antigen is unknown. The record has no base qualities; no much larger clone is one base away.

Summary of the overall study and its limitations: After treatment with radiotherapy and ipilimumab, TCR clones that came from tumors expanded in the peripheral blood. Increased serum interferon-beta after radiation, together with early dynamic changes in blood T cell clones, were reported to be the strongest predictors of response.

The library was obtained by the immunoSEQ multiplex PCR assay. The table was pulled from immuneACCESS by TCRdb, which kept in-frame rearrangements only. Such tables lose some clones; where checked, under half of the loss comes from unresolved V genes, and the rest has no known cause. In this sample the table shows approximately 110,000 clones, approximately 80% of which occur a single time. Jointly, the top ten make up 3.3% of the sample. The study evaluated CTLA-4 blockade (ipilimumab) given together with focal radiation therapy in patients who had chemo-refractory metastatic non-small-cell lung cancer. Sequenced here: peripheral blood, sampled from a patient treated with radiotherapy plus ipilimumab. This clonotype originated in a human donor with non-small cell lung cancer that progressed on radiotherapy plus ipilimumab. Some clones in this sample may be carry-over from other donors' samples.

The CDR3 reads CASSEGNRGVSTNEKLFF. The sequenced DNA: TGTGCCAGCAGTGAAGGGAACAGGGGGGTTTCGACTAATGAAAAACTGTTTTTT. The sequence joins TRBV25-1 to TRBJ1-4, with 8 junctional bases fitting TRBD1. CDR1 and CDR2, per the germline V gene, are MGHDK and SYGVNS. The CDR3, from cysteine to phenylalanine, totals 18 residues. Only the CDR3 region is kept as DNA, spanning 54 bases read in frame from base 1. Trimming accounts for 2 bases at V and 2 bases at J, while the number of junction bases matched to no gene is 10. This CDR3, with the reference TRBV25-1 and TRBJ1-4 proteins standing in past its ends, gives the full variable domain EADIYQTPRYLVIGTGKKITLECSQTMGHDKMYWYQQDPGMELHLIHYSYGVNSTEKGDLSSESTVSRIRTEHFPLTLESARPSHTSQYLCASSEGNRGVSTNEKLFFGSGTQLSVL.